The next 2 T cell receptor beta chains were all read from a single sample in a study of blood T cell repertoires in COVID-19. Produced via immunoSEQ multiplex PCR; TCRdb's table is partial and in-frame only. In the table there are roughly 48,000 clones, around nine tenths of which are singletons. Sequenced input: peripheral blood. These receptors were collected from a human donor in a cohort sampled during active COVID-19.

The count of this clone is one. This sequence joins TRBV9 and TRBJ1-4, with TRBD1 matching over 8 bases. The V segment lost 0 bases and the J segment 7 bases; nucleotides outside the gene matches: 8. This CDR3 has 16 residues. Germline CDR1 SGDLS, CDR2 YYNGEE. The CDR3 region is CASSVDQGQGSEKLFF. CDR3 nucleotides: TGTGCCAGCAGCGTAGACCAAGGACAGGGTAGTGAAAAACTGTTTTTT.

The V gene is TRBV7-6, the J gene TRBJ2-2; D remains unclear. Germline V lookup: CDR1 SGHVS, CDR2 FNYEAQ. CDR3 length equals 16 residues. The germline V and J ends were trimmed by 5 bases and 3 bases, with 16 bases remaining between them. The chain's CDR3 is CASSQNPPLDTGELFF. The CDR3 DNA reads as TGTGCCAGCAGCCAAAATCCCCCCTTAGACACCGGGGAGCTGTTTTTT.